This T cell receptor (beta chain) derives from a study of T cell responses to AZD1222 COVID-19 vaccine. Study-wide points: Seropositive at baseline were only a handful of AZD1222 recipients. Reports say nearly half of spike-specific TCRs go after unmutated variant regions. Every sample of the repertoires postdated the peak T cell response. Donors, mostly white British, included more females; clonal diversity was possibly underestimated.

The CDR3 totals 18 residues. Germline CDR1 LGHNA, CDR2 YSLEER. V trimming: 4 bases; J trimming: 3 bases; junction bases outside the gene matches: 14. TCRdb's table, derived via immunoSEQ multiplex PCR, lists solely in-frame clones and lacks some. The sample lists about 180,000 clones; approximately 90% were seen once. On this clone itself: Antigen: not known.

The J gene is TRBJ2-2, the V gene TRBV4-3; 7 positions match TRBD2. The source material was peripheral blood, sampled 28 days after the second AZD1222 dose. This receptor was identified in an adult who received the AZD1222 COVID-19 vaccine. The CDR3 bases are TGCGCCAGCAGCCTCTCCCGGGGGGAGGGAAGAGACACCGGGGAGCTGTTTTTT. This gives the protein CASSLSRGEGRDTGELFF.